This T cell receptor beta chain was retrieved from a study of cytomegalovirus exposure and HLA in healthy donors. At the time of sampling, donors were nominally healthy, though unrecorded immune exposures were likely. The PCR had 60 Vbeta and 13 Jbeta primers. Profiled with immunoSEQ multiplex PCR; TCRdb holds only in-frame clones, not every one. This repertoire shows 95,000 to 150,000 clones, 81% found once; its top ten account for 2.2%. Deletions cut 4 bases from V and 12 bases from J, with 19 bases between. The CDR3 has 14 amino acids. The germline gives CDR1 LNHDA, CDR2 SQIVND (reference sequence).

The sequencing sample was made of PBMCs. The V and J genes are TRBV19 and TRBJ2-1; tentative D call: TRBD2 (6 bases). The sequence was collected from a woman between 35 and 50 years old in good health and CMV-seronegative. CDR3 sequence: CASSRWDSKGAQFF. CDR3 DNA: TGTGCCAGTAGTAGATGGGACTCCAAAGGTGCGCAGTTCTTC.